The 29 T cell receptor beta chains given below trace back to one sample, sequenced in a study of CD8+ T cells in alopecia areata. The sequencing template was cDNA reverse transcribed from extracted RNA. Clones were sequenced by immunoSEQ multiplex PCR, and TCRdb holds only the in-frame ones, with some missing. Recorded here are 250,000 or so clones, none singletons. Cell sorting was performed on pooled cutaneous lymph node cells with CD4, CD8alpha, NKG2D, NKG2ACE and other markers. Input material: CD4+ T cells sorted from a lymph node. The source of these receptors is a C3H/HeJ mouse with alopecia areata. The mouse strain carries the MHC haplotype H2-k.

This clone was found many times. Each gene name is a mouse one. The observed sequence ends 4 residues before the CDR3 terminus, with the missing tail filled in from the germline J gene. V and J are TRBV1 and TRBJ2-1; 8 bases match TRBD1. V was pared by 0 bases and J by 3 bases, with 4 bases of the junction left unmatched. The germline V gene has CDR1 NSQYPW and CDR2 LRSPGD (reference sequence). The CDR3 is 16 amino acids. CDR3 DNA (partial): TGCACCTGCAGTGCAGATCAGGGGGCTCTCTATGCT. Its translation: CTCSADQGALYA. The entire CDR3 protein is CTCSADQGALYAEQFF.

This clone was seen a handful of times. Mouse gene names apply. Sequencing ends 4 residues short of the CDR3 end; the germline J gene provides the rest. Other DNA sequences in this specimen translate into the identical CDR3. This rearrangement joins TRBV13-2 to TRBJ2-3, with a tentative D call TRBD1 (5 bases). Trimming stripped 3 bases from V and 0 bases from J, with 11 bases between. Germline V gene data show CDR1 as NNHNN and CDR2 as SYGAGS (reference sequence). The CDR3 consists of 15 residues. CDR3 DNA (partial): TGTGCCAGCGGTGGCCAGGGAGGGAGTGCAGAA. Protein: CASGGQGGSAE. The entire CDR3 reads CASGGQGGSAETLYF.

This clone was seen a handful of times. Genes and germline come from the mouse. The read falls 4 residues short of the CDR3 end, and the missing part is taken from the germline J gene. Other DNA sequences in the same sample also yield this CDR3. The chain uses TRBV13-2 and TRBJ2-7; 7 bases line up with TRBD2. The CDR3 spans 13 residues. Looked up from germline, CDR1 is NNHNN and CDR2 is SYGAGS (reference sequence). J lost 3 bases, V lost 1 base, and 1 base had no gene match. The covered CDR3 bases are TGTGCCAGCGGTGATCCTGGGGGCTAT. It translates to CASGDPGGY. The CDR3 in its entirety is CASGDPGGYEQYF.

To note about this clone: This sequence may be a read error, since a much larger clone differs from it by one base. The germline and genes are mouse ones. The DNA ends 4 residues before the CDR3 does, and the rest of the CDR3 is filled in from the germline J gene. Other nucleotide sequences from this sample produce the same CDR3. V usage is TRBV13-3 and J usage is TRBJ2-1; the match to TRBD2 covers 8 bases. Germline V gives CDR1 NNHDY, CDR2 SYVADS. The CDR3 covers 14 residues. V gave up 1 base and J gave up 4 bases; unmatched junction bases: 1. The sequenced CDR3 bases are TGTGCCAGCAGTGATCTGGGGGGTTATGCT. The encoded protein is CASSDLGGYA. The entire CDR3 is CASSDLGGYAEQFF.

A few counts support this clone. Gene names follow the mouse nomenclature. The DNA ends 4 residues before the CDR3 does, and the rest of the CDR3 is filled in from the germline J gene. This chain links TRBV19 with TRBJ2-5; a possible D gene is TRBD1 (6 bases). From germline, CDR1 is FNHDT and CDR2 SITEND (reference sequence). This CDR3 spans 14 amino acids. CDR3 sequence reads: CASSLRDKKDTQYF. CDR3 DNA (partial): TGTGCCAGCAGTCTCCGGGACAAAAAAGAC.

In the case of this clone: Each gene name is a mouse one. The read stops 4 residues short of the end of the CDR3; the missing end is completed from the germline J gene. Other DNA sequences from this sample encode an identical CDR3 as well. The V and J genes are TRBV1 and TRBJ2-7; 9 positions match TRBD2. J gave up 0 bases and V 3 bases, and 3 bases lay outside the gene matches. The germline V gene encodes CDR1 NSQYPW and CDR2 LRSPGD (reference sequence). The CDR3 runs to 15 residues. The CDR3 loop is CTCSALGGSSYEQYF. CDR3 DNA, as far as it was read: TGCACCTGCAGTGCTCTGGGGGGGAGCTCCTAT. The complete variable domain, with remaining parts taken from reference TRBV1 and TRBJ2-7, reads VTLLEQNPRWRLVPRGQAVNLRCILKNSQYPWMSWYQQDLQKQLQWLFTLRSPGDKEVKSLPGADYLATRVTDTELRLQVANMSQGRTLYCTCSALGGSSYEQYFGPGTRLTVL.

As regards this clone: Genes and germline are mouse. The read halts 4 residues ahead of the CDR3 end, with the missing end drawn from the germline J gene. The same CDR3 can be traced to other DNA sequences in this sample. This chain uses TRBV29 with TRBJ2-7, with 10 positions matching TRBD1. The CDR3 has 13 residues. The germline V gene has CDR1 MSHET and CDR2 SYDVDS. V lost 6 bases and J lost 3; bases outside the gene matches: 2. CDR3 residues: CASSRTGGYEQYF. The sequenced CDR3 bases are TGTGCTAGCAGCCGGACAGGGGGCTAT.

This clone was counted between two and nine times. The genes and germline here are from mouse. The CDR3 goes on 4 residues after the read ends, and that part is filled in from the germline J gene. V gene TRBV13-1 combines with J gene TRBJ1-1; D unclear. The CDR3 runs 13 residues. Trimming removed 5 bases from V and 0 bases from J, with 8 bases in between. CDR1 NSHNY and CDR2 SYGAGN come from the germline V gene. CDR3 region: CASRPQTNTEVFF. The DNA read from the CDR3 is TGTGCCAGCAGGCCACAGACAAACACA.

Note on this clone: The listed genes are named as in mouse. The sequenced fragment ends 4 residues before the CDR3 boundary, so the rest is inferred from the germline J gene. Other DNA variants within this sample encode the same CDR3. The V gene is TRBV13-1, the J gene TRBJ2-5; 10 bases map to TRBD2. Germline lookup yields CDR1 NSHNY and CDR2 SYGAGN. The CDR3 totals 13 residues. CDR3 sequence: CASSLGGRDTQYF. CDR3 DNA (partial): TGTGCCAGCAGTCTGGGGGGGCGAGAC.

Only a few counts were recorded for this clone. All gene names here are mouse names. The CDR3 end lies 4 residues beyond the end of the read and is filled in from the germline J gene. Other DNA sequences within the sample encode an identical CDR3. V usage is TRBV13-2 and J usage is TRBJ2-1, with TRBD2 matching over 7 bases. Trimming took 1 base from V and 2 from J; bases not matched to a gene: 0. This CDR3 has 14 residues. Germline CDR1 and CDR2: NNHNN and SYGAGS (reference sequence). CDR3 protein: CASGDLGDYAEQFF. CDR3 bases read: TGTGCCAGCGGTGATCTGGGGGACTATGCT.

As to this clone: The gene symbols are mouse symbols. Read coverage stops 4 residues before the CDR3 terminus; the germline J gene supplies the remainder. V gene TRBV31 combines with J gene TRBJ2-7; TRBD2 agrees at 10 bases. The CDR3 runs to 16 residues. Germline V gene data show CDR1 as GKSSPN and CDR2 as SITVG. V dropped 0 bases and J dropped 0; count of bases not matched to a gene: 5. The sequenced CDR3 bases are TGTGCCTGGAGTCTGTCCGGGACTGGGGACTCCTAT. It translates to CAWSLSGTGDSY. The CDR3 reads in full as CAWSLSGTGDSYEQYF.

There are a few counts of this clone. Here the gene names and germline are mouse. The CDR3 end is not reached by the read, which stops 3 residues before it; the germline J gene fills it in. This same CDR3 is encoded by further DNA sequences in the sample. The genes are TRBV5 and TRBJ1-6, with 8 bases lining up with TRBD1. TRBJ1-6 is known as an ORF, though its function is uncertain. With 2 bases clipped from V and 4 bases from J, the junction kept 1 base outside the gene matches. The CDR3 totals 15 residues. The germline V gene encodes CDR1 LGHNA and CDR2 YNLKQL (reference sequence). Here the CDR3 reads CASSQTGGYNSPLYF. The sequenced CDR3 bases are TGTGCCAGCAGCCAAACAGGGGGGTATAATTCGCCC.

This clone occurred a few times. Mouse gene names apply. The read halts 4 residues ahead of the CDR3 end, with the missing end drawn from the germline J gene. Other DNA sequences from this sample encode an identical CDR3 as well. This sequence joins TRBV5 and TRBJ2-5; 10 bases agree with TRBD1. The CDR3 consists of 14 residues. Germline CDR1 is LGHNA and CDR2 is YNLKQL (reference sequence). The CDR3 loop reads CASSQGQGRDTQYF. CDR3 DNA (partial): TGTGCCAGCAGCCAGGGACAGGGGAGAGAC.

A word on this clone: The germline and genes are mouse ones. The read ends 4 residues before the CDR3 terminus; that terminus is restored from the germline J gene. The genes are TRBV31 and TRBJ2-2; a weak D match, TRBD1 (7 bases). V was trimmed by 0 bases and J by 0 bases, leaving 11 bases between them. CDR3 length: 16 amino acids. Germline V CDR1 and CDR2: GKSSPN, SITVG. The CDR3 sequence is CAWSLEGAPNTGQLYF. Incomplete CDR3 DNA: TGTGCCTGGAGTCTTGAGGGGGCCCCAAACACCGGG.

This clone was counted between two and nine times. The gene symbols are mouse symbols. Read data end 4 residues before the CDR3 end; the end is taken from the germline J gene. The rearrangement joins TRBV1 to TRBJ1-4, with D possibly TRBD1 on 5 matching bases. The CDR3 spans 13 residues. Germline assignment: CDR1 NSQYPW and CDR2 LRSPGD (reference sequence). The CDR3 reads CTCSAGQGERLFF. CDR3 bases read: TGCACCTGCAGTGCAGGTCAGGGCGAA.

As regards this clone: Mouse germline and gene names are used. The CDR3 DNA, read in part, is TGTGCTAGCAGTAGACCCCGGGACTGGGGGGGCTAT. This codes for CASSRPRDWGGY. From start to end, the CDR3 is CASSRPRDWGGYEQYF. This chain connects TRBV17 to TRBJ2-7; TRBD2 matches 13 bases. Read sequence stops 4 residues before the CDR3 end, and the germline J gene provides the missing end. The V and J ends lost 2 bases and 3 bases, in that order; junction bases with no gene match: 4. This CDR3 contains 16 residues. Per the germline V gene, CDR1 is MNHDT and CDR2 is YYDKIL.

With respect to this clone: Gene names denote mouse genes. The read ends 4 residues before the CDR3 terminus; that terminus is restored from the germline J gene. The chain recombines TRBV13-3 with TRBJ1-1; 11 nucleotides match TRBD1. The V and J ends lost 3 bases and 4 bases, in that order; junction bases with no gene match: 5. The CDR3 has 15 amino acids. Germline CDR1 is NNHDY and CDR2 is SYVADS. The CDR3 DNA, read in part, is TGTGCCAGCAGTGTGAGGACAGGGGGCGGCACA. Amino acids: CASSVRTGGGT. The entire CDR3 is CASSVRTGGGTEVFF.

A few counts support this clone. Gene names are the mouse ones. Coverage ceases 4 residues before the CDR3 finishes, and the germline J gene fills in the end. This chain uses TRBV17 with TRBJ2-7, with 7 bases fitting TRBD1. Germline CDR1 is MNHDT and CDR2 is YYDKIL. This CDR3 comprises 14 residues. V dropped 3 bases and J dropped 2; count of bases not matched to a gene: 4. The CDR3 DNA, read in part, is TGTGCTAGCAGTAGTGGCCAGGGGGCCTAT. Translation: CASSSGQGAY. The full-length CDR3 reads as CASSSGQGAYEQYF.

A remark on this clone: Gene names and germline refer to mouse. The CDR3 end is not reached by the read, which stops 4 residues before it; the germline J gene fills it in. Other DNA sequences in this sample translate to the same CDR3. The chain links TRBV13-1 to TRBJ1-2; tentative D call: TRBD1 (6 bases). V was clipped by 4 bases and J by 0 bases, with 10 bases between them. The CDR3 loop spans 14 amino acids. Germline V gene sequence: CDR1 NSHNY, CDR2 SYGAGN. The CDR3 here is CASSLDSANSDYTF. The sequenced part of the CDR3 DNA is TGTGCCAGCAGTCTGGACAGTGCAAACTCC.

This clone was seen more than once but under ten times. All gene names here are mouse names. The CDR3 end is not reached by the read, which stops 4 residues before it; the germline J gene fills it in. This chain uses TRBV19 with TRBJ1-2, with D tentatively TRBD1 (5 bases). The CDR3 runs to 13 residues. V was cut by 5 bases and J by 0 bases, with 8 bases left in between. Germline assignment: CDR1 FNHDT and CDR2 SITEND (reference sequence). The CDR3 loop reads CASSQGSNSDYTF. Partial CDR3 DNA: TGTGCCAGCAGCCAGGGCTCAAACTCC.

This clone was observed a handful of times. The genes and germline here are from mouse. The read stops 4 residues short of the end of the CDR3; the missing end is completed from the germline J gene. The same CDR3 can be traced to other DNA sequences in this sample. The chain combines TRBV13-2 with TRBJ2-2; D possibly corresponds to TRBD2 (7 bases). CDR3 length equals 14 residues. CDR1 and CDR2 (germline): NNHNN, SYGAGS (reference sequence). With 1 base removed from V and 4 bases from J, the gap between germline ends came to 8 bases. The CDR3 loop is CASGDRGGTGQLYF. The DNA read from the CDR3 is TGTGCCAGCGGTGATAGGGGGGGCACCGGG.

This clone turned up a few times. Gene names denote mouse genes. CDR3 DNA, as far as it was read: TGTGCCAGCAGCCACCCCCCCGGGACAGGGGGCGAC. This encodes CASSHPPGTGGD. The CDR3 in full is CASSHPPGTGGDDYTF. The chain joins TRBV5 to TRBJ1-2, with 12 bases identical to TRBD1. The observed sequence ends 4 residues before the CDR3 terminus, with the missing tail filled in from the germline J gene. Looked up from germline, CDR1 is LGHNA and CDR2 is YNLKQL (reference sequence). The CDR3 is 16 residues long.

Of note for this clone: Mouse germline and gene names are used. Partial CDR3 DNA: TGTGCCAGCAGCCGCGGACAGCTCTATAATTCGCCC. Translated: CASSRGQLYNSP. The CDR3 as a whole reads CASSRGQLYNSPLYF. V gene TRBV5 combines with J gene TRBJ1-6, with a weak D call TRBD1 (6 bases). The read finishes 3 residues shy of the CDR3 end, and the germline J gene is used to complete it. Being an ORF, TRBJ1-6 has a function that is uncertain. Germline CDR1 and CDR2: LGHNA and YNLKQL (reference sequence). Trimming took off 4 bases at V and 3 bases at J, with 10 bases between the two ends. The CDR3 has 15 amino acids.

Worth noting for this clone: Gene names and germline match the mouse. With the read ending 4 residues before the CDR3 end, the germline J gene is used to fill in that end. This chain joins TRBV1 and TRBJ1-2, with 9 bases lining up with TRBD1. This CDR3 spans 13 amino acids. CDR1 is NSQYPW and CDR2 is LRSPGD in the germline V gene (reference sequence). The CDR3 is CTCSGGTGTDYTF. CDR3 bases read: TGCACCTGCAGTGGCGGGACAGGGACC.

Concerning this clone itself: Gene and germline names: mouse. The CDR3 is cut off 4 residues early in the read; its end comes from the germline J gene. Other DNA variants within this sample encode the same CDR3. The chain combines TRBV1 with TRBJ2-2; 10 positions agree with TRBD1. The CDR3 covers 15 residues. The V gene's germline CDR1 is NSQYPW and CDR2 LRSPGD (reference sequence). V gave up 4 bases and J gave up 2 bases; unmatched junction bases: 1. The CDR3 region is CTCSGDRGNTGQLYF. CDR3 DNA, as far as it was read: TGCACCTGCAGTGGGGACAGGGGTAACACCGGG.

Comments on this clone: Gene names and germline refer to mouse. The read gets to within 4 residues of the CDR3 end, and the germline J gene fills in the rest. The genes are TRBV1 and TRBJ2-1; maybe TRBD1 (6 bases). This CDR3 is built from 15 residues. Germline CDR1 reads NSQYPW; CDR2 reads LRSPGD (reference sequence). Trimming stripped 1 base from V and 3 bases from J, with 10 bases between. This CDR3 is CTCSAGWDIYAEQFF. Incomplete CDR3 DNA: TGCACCTGCAGTGCAGGTTGGGACATCTATGCT.

Concerning this clone itself: Gene names refer to mouse genes. The read comes to an end 4 residues before the CDR3 does, leaving the germline J gene to fill in the end. This chain connects TRBV13-1 to TRBJ2-1; 12 bases are a match to TRBD1. Germline CDR1 reads NSHNY; CDR2 reads SYGAGN. This CDR3 contains 15 residues. CDR3 residues: CASSELGTGGSEQFF. The sequenced CDR3 bases are TGTGCCAGCAGTGAGCTAGGGACAGGGGGCTCT.

This clone was observed a handful of times. Gene names follow the mouse nomenclature. The read stops 4 residues short of the end of the CDR3; the missing end is completed from the germline J gene. This sample also contains other DNA sequences that code for the same CDR3. The genes are TRBV19 and TRBJ2-7; TRBD2 aligns across 10 bases. This CDR3 has 14 residues. Per the germline V gene, CDR1 is FNHDT and CDR2 is SITEND (reference sequence). V shed 5 bases, J shed 1 base, and the junction held 3 bases outside the gene matches. CDR3 DNA, as far as it was read: TGTGCCAGCAGAAGGGACTGGGGTTCCTAT. It is translated as CASRRDWGSY. The complete CDR3 reads CASRRDWGSYEQYF.

Comments on this clone: Gene and germline names: mouse. The missing CDR3 end, 4 residues past where the read stops, is filled in from the germline J gene. Other DNA sequences in the same sample also yield this CDR3. The V gene is TRBV14, the J gene TRBJ2-5, with 9 bases lining up with TRBD2. CDR3 length equals 15 residues. V was pared by 2 bases and J by 1 base, with 2 bases of the junction left unmatched. Per the germline V gene, CDR1 is SGHDT and CDR2 is FRDEAV. The DNA read from the CDR3 is TGTGCCAGCAGTTTTCTGGGGGGGGACCAAGAC. Translating gives CASSFLGGDQD. The CDR3 in its entirety is CASSFLGGDQDTQYF.